This T cell receptor beta chain was profiled in a study of T cell changes during pregnancy in multiple sclerosis. The method was immunoSEQ multiplex PCR; TCRdb's version includes in-frame clones alone and lacks a portion of them. The sample contains tens of thousands of clones, approximately 94% of which appear only once. This CDR3 has 14 residues. CDR1 and CDR2 from the germline V gene are MNHEY and SMNVEV (reference sequence). V was pared by 3 bases and J by 2 bases, with 10 bases between. The clonotype originates from a female donor with multiple sclerosis, enrolled in a pregnancy study. The V and J genes are TRBV27 and TRBJ1-1; possible D gene TRBD1, 5 bases. Sequencing used CD8+ T cells from peripheral blood mononuclear cells, obtained after pregnancy. DNA of the CDR3: TGTGCCAGCAGTTTTTCGGGGGTCAACACTGAAGCTTTCTTT. Translation: CASSFSGVNTEAFF.